This T cell receptor beta chain was captured by sequencing in a study of T cell responses to AZD1222 COVID-19 vaccine. Study-wide points: The study reported that nearly half of spike-specific TCRs target unmutated variant regions. A mostly white British donor set with more females was recruited, and clonal diversity was possibly underestimated. Receipt of two AZD1222 doses was followed by a rise in Spike-specific TCR breadth and depth.

Here immunoSEQ multiplex PCR was the method, and the copy in TCRdb shows in-frame clones only, minus some. The repertoire holds roughly 180,000 clones, with 90% to 95% as singletons. The germline V and J ends were trimmed by 8 bases and 3 bases, with 25 bases remaining between them. Germline-derived CDR1 and CDR2 are LNHDA and SQIVND (reference sequence). This CDR3 is 17 amino acids long. A note on this clone: The antigen is not known.

The TCR sequence derives from an adult who received the MenACWY meningococcal vaccine as a control. This chain links TRBV19 with TRBJ1-2, with D perhaps TRBD1 (6 bases). The source was peripheral blood, collected 28 days after the second dose of the MenACWY control vaccine. The CDR3, as DNA: TGTGCCAGTGAAAAGACCAGAGTAGGGGGACTGGACTATGGCTACACCTTC. Translated: CASEKTRVGGLDYGYTF.